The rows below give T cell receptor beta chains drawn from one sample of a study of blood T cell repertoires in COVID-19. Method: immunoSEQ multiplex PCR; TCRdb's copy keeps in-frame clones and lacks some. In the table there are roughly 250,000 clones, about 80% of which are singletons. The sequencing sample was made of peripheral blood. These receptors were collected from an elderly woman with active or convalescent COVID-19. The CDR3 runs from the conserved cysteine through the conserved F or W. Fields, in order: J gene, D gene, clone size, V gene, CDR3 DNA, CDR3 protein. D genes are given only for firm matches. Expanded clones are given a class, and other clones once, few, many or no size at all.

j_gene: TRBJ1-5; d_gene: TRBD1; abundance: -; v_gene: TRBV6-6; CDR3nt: TGTGCCAGCAGTCCCGGACAGGGCAATCAGCCCCAGCATTTT; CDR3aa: CASSPGQGNQPQHF
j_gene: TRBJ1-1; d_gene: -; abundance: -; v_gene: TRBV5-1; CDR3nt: TGCGCCAGCAGCTTCAGGGGTAACACTGAAGCTTTCTTT; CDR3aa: CASSFRGNTEAFF
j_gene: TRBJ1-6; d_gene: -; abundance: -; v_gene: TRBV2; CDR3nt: TGTGCCAGTAGACAGCTAAGCTCCTATAATTCACCCCTCCACTTT; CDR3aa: CASRQLSSYNSPLHF
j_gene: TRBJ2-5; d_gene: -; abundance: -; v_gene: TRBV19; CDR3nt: TGTGCCAGTAGTATTAGAGAGACCCAGTACTTC; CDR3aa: CASSIRETQYF
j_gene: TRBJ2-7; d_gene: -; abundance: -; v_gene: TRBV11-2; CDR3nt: TGTGCCAGCAGCTTATCGCCAGGTCACTACGAGCAGTACTTC; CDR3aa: CASSLSPGHYEQYF
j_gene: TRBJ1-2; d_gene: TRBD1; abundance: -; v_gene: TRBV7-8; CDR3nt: TGTGCCAGCAGCCCAAGGGGACAGGGGGTAGCTAACTATGGCTACACCTTC; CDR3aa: CASSPRGQGVANYGYTF
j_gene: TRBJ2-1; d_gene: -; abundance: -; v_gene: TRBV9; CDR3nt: TGTGCCAGCAGCGTAGCTGACATGACTGAGCAGTTCTTC; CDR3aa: CASSVADMTEQFF
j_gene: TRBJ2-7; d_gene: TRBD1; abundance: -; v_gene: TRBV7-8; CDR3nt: TGTGCCAGCAGCTTCTTACAGGGGGCCGGGTCCTACGAGCAGTACTTC; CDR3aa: CASSFLQGAGSYEQYF
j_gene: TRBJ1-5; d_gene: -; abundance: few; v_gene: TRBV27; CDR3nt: TGTGCCAGCAGTTCAGGGGTTAACAATCAGCCCCAGCATTTT; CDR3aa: CASSSGVNNQPQHF
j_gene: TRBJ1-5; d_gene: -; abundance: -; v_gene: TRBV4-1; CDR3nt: TGCGCCAGCAGCCCCCTTAGGACAGCTAGCAATCAGCCCCAGCATTTT; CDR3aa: CASSPLRTASNQPQHF
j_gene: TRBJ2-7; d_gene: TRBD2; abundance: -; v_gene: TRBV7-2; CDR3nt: TGTGCCAGCAGCTTAGTTAGCGGGAGCTCCTACGAGCAGTACTTC; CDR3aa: CASSLVSGSSYEQYF
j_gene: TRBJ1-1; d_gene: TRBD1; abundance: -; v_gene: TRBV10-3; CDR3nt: TGTGCCATAAAACAGGGGGTGAACACTGAAGCTTTCTTT; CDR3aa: CAIKQGVNTEAFF
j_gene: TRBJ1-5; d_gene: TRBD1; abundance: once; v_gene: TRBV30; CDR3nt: TGTACCTGGAGTAAAGGGACAGGGGCCCATCAGCCCCAGCATTTT; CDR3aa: CTWSKGTGAHQPQHF
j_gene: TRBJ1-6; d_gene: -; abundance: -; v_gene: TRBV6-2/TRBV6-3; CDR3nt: TGTGCCAGCAGTTACGACTTGGTGCGGAATTCACCCCTCCACTTT; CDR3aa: CASSYDLVRNSPLHF
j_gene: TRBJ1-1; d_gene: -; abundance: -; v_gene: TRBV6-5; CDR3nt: TGTGCCAGCAGTTACTCGAGTCGCGGCGGTGGCACTGAAGCTTTCTTT; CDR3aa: CASSYSSRGGGTEAFF
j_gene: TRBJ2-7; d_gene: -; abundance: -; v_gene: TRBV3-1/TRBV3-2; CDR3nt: TGTGCCAGCAGCACCCTGGCGGCGGGAGAGCAGTACTTC; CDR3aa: CASSTLAAGEQYF
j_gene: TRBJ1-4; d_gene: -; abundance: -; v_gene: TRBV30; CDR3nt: TGTGCCTGGAGTCACGGCGGACTGATTAATGAAAAACTGTTTTTT; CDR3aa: CAWSHGGLINEKLFF
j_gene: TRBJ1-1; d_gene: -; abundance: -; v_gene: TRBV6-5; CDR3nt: TGTGCCAGCAGTCCATTGGGGTGGGGCAACACTGAAGCTTTCTTT; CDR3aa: CASSPLGWGNTEAFF
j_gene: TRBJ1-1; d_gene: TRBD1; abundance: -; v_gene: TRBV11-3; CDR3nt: TGTGCCAGCAGCTCGGGACAGGGGTTTGGTACCACTGAAGCTTTCTTT; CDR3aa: CASSSGQGFGTTEAFF
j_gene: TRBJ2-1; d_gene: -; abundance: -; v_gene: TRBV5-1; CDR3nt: TGCGCCAGCAGCTTGGCGACCGGGATATACAATGAGCAGTTCTTC; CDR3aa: CASSLATGIYNEQFF
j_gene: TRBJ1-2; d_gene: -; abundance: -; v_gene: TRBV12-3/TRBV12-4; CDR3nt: TGTGCCAGCAGTCGCTTAGAACGGGGTGGCTACACCTTC; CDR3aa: CASSRLERGGYTF
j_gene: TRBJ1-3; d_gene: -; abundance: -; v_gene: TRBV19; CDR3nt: TGTGCCAGTAGTAGAAGGACAGTGATCTCTGGAAACACCATATATTTT; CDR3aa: CASSRRTVISGNTIYF
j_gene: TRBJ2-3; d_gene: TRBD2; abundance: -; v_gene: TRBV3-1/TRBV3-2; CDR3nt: TGTGCCAGCAGTTTTTACGGGACTAGCGGGGGGGTAAGCACAGATACGCAGTATTTT; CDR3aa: CASSFYGTSGGVSTDTQYF
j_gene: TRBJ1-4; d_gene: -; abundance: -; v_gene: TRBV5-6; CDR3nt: TGTGCCAGCAGCTTCTTCGCAAACCTGGGCACTAATGAAAAACTGTTTTTT; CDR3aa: CASSFFANLGTNEKLFF
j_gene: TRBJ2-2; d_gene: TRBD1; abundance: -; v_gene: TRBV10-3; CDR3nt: TGTGCCATCAGTAAAGGGGACAGGGGGAACGCCGGGGAGCTGTTTTTT; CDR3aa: CAISKGDRGNAGELFF
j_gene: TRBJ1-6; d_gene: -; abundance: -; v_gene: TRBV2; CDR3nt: TGTGCCAGCAGAGCCGGACAGCGCAATTCACCCCTCCACTTT; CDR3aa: CASRAGQRNSPLHF
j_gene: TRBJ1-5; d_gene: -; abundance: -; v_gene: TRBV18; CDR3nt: TGTGCCAGCTCACCAGATTCAGGTAATCAGCCCCAGCATTTT; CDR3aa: CASSPDSGNQPQHF
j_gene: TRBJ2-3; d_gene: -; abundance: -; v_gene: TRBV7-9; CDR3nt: TGTGCCAGCAGCCCATTAGATACGCAGTATTTT; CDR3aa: CASSPLDTQYF
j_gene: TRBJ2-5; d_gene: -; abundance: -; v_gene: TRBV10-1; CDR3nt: TGCGCCAGCAGCCTAGGGGTTCAAGAGACCCAGTACTTC; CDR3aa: CASSLGVQETQYF
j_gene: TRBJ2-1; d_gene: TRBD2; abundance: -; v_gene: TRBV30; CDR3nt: TGTGCCTGGAGTCTCTGGACTAGCGGGGGGCAGACCTCCTACAATGAGCAGTTCTTC; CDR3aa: CAWSLWTSGGQTSYNEQFF
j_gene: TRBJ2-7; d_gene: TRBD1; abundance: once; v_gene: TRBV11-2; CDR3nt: TGTGCCAGCAGCCCGATCTCAAGGAGACAGGGGGTAGGGTACGAGCAGTACTTC; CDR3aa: CASSPISRRQGVGYEQYF
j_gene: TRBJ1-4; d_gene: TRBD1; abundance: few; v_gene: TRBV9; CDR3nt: TGTGCCAGCAGCACCTACGCCGGGACAGAGAATGAAAAACTGTTTTTT; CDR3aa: CASSTYAGTENEKLFF
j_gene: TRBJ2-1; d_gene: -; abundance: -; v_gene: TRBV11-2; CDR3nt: TGTGCCAGCAGCTTAGGGCTAGACAATGAGCAGTTCTTC; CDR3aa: CASSLGLDNEQFF
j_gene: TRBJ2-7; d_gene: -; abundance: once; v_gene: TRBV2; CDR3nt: TGTGCCAGCAGTTTCAACTACGAGCAGTACTTC; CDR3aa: CASSFNYEQYF
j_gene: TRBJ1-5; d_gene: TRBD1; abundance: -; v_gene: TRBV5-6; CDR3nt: TGTGCCAGCAGCATCCAGGGGGACTTCAATCAGCCCCAGCATTTT; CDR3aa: CASSIQGDFNQPQHF
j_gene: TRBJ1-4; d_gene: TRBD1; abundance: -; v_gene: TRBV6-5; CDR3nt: TGTGCCACCCAGGACAACAGGGGAGCTGAAAAACTGTTTTTT; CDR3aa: CATQDNRGAEKLFF
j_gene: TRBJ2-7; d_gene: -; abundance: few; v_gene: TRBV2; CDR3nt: TGTGCCAGCAGTACTTCAGGGGCCGAGCAGTACTTC; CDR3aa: CASSTSGAEQYF
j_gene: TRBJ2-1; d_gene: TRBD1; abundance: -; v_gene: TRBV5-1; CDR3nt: TGCGCCAGCAGCTTGGAGGGGGCGGCCTCCTACAATGAGCAGTTCTTC; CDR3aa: CASSLEGAASYNEQFF
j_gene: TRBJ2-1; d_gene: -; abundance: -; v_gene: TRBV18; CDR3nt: TGTGCCAGCTCACCACCAAACAGGGTTGGGGGAAATGAGCAGTTCTTC; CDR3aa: CASSPPNRVGGNEQFF
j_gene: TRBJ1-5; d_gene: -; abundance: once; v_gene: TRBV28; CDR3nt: TGTGCCAGCAGTTTAGGGGGAGGGGGCAATCAGCCCCAGCATTTT; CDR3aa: CASSLGGGGNQPQHF
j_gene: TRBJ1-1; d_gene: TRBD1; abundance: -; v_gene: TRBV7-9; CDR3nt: TGTGCCAGCAGCCCCTCGGACAGGGGGAAAGCTTTCTTT; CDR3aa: CASSPSDRGKAFF
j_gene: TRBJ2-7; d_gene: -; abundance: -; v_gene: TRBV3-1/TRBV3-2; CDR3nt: TGTGCCAGCAGCCAAGTTAGCGACGGAGCCTACGAGCAGTACTTC; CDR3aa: CASSQVSDGAYEQYF
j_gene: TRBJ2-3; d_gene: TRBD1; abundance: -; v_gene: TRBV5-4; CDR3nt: TGTGCCAGCAGCCCAGGGACAGCACCAGATACGCAGTATTTT; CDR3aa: CASSPGTAPDTQYF
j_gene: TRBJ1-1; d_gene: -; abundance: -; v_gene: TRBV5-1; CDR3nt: TGCGCCAGCACCTCCGGACAGTCACCCTGGGAAGCTTTCTTT; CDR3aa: CASTSGQSPWEAFF
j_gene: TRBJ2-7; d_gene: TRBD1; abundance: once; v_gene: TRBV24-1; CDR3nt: TGTGCCACCAGTGATTCGGGACAGGGGTCCTACGAGCAGTACTTC; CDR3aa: CATSDSGQGSYEQYF
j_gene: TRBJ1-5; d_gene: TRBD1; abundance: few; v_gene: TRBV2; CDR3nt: TGTGCCAGCGATCCGGGAACAGGGGGCGCATTCGGGAAATATAGCAATCAGCCCCAGCATTTT; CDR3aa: CASDPGTGGAFGKYSNQPQHF
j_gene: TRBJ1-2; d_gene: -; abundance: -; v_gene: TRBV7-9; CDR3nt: TGTGCCAGCAGCCCACAGGGTAACTATGGCTACACCTTC; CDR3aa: CASSPQGNYGYTF
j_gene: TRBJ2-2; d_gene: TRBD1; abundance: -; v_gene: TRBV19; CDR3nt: TGTGCCAGTAGTCCCCGGACAGGGCCCGGGGAGCTGTTTTTT; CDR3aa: CASSPRTGPGELFF
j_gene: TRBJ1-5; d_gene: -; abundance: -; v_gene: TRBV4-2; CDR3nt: TGTGCCAGCAGCCAAGTTCGGGATCAGCCCCAGCATTTT; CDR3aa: CASSQVRDQPQHF
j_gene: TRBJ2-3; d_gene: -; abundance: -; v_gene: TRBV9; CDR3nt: TGTGCCAGCAGCGTTGACAAAGATACGCAGTATTTT; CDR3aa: CASSVDKDTQYF
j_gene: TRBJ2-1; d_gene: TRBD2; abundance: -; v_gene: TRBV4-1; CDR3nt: TGCGCCAGCAGCCAAGATCGCGGGGGGGCGTACAATGAGCAGTTCTTC; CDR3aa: CASSQDRGGAYNEQFF
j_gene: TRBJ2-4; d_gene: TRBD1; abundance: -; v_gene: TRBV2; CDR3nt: TGTGCCAGCAGCGGGCTCTCGGGACAGGGGGACGTTCAGGGCATTCAGTACTTC; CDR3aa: CASSGLSGQGDVQGIQYF
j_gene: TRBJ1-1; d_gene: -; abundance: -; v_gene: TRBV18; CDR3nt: TGTGCCAGCTCACCCAGTAGCCAGGGCACTGAAGCTTTCTTT; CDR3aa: CASSPSSQGTEAFF
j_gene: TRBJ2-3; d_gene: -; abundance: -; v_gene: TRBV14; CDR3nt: TGTGCCAGCAGCACGAGACAGCCTGGCACAGATACGCAGTATTTT; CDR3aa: CASSTRQPGTDTQYF
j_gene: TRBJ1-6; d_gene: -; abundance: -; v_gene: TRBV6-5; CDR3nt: TGTGCCAGCAGGAGGGACAAGCATAATTCACCCCTCCACTTT; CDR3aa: CASRRDKHNSPLHF